These T cell receptor beta chains were read from a single sample in a study of cytomegalovirus exposure and HLA in healthy donors. The repertoire was sequenced with immunoSEQ multiplex PCR; TCRdb's copy has only in-frame clones and lacks some. The sample lists under 200,000 clones; 70% to 85% were seen once. Sequencing was carried out using PBMCs. All receptors derive from a man aged 50 or older in good health and CMV-seropositive. Each CDR3 is given with its conserved first and last residue. The D gene is left open where the match is weak. Clone size appears in some rows only: once, few, many, or a class for an expanded clone.

>TRBJ2-7|TRBV11-2|.|TRBD2
TGTGCCAGCAGCTTAGCCGCGGGACTAGTCTTCCACGAGCAGTACTTC
CASSLAAGLVFHEQYF
>TRBJ2-2|TRBV25-1|.|.
TGTGCCAGCAGTGAATCTGGTATCAGCACCGGGGAGCTGTTTTTT
CASSESGISTGELFF
>TRBJ2-1|TRBV7-6|.|.
TGTGCCAGCCCCGAGGAGGGCCCCCTCGACAATGAGCAGTTCTTC
CASPEEGPLDNEQFF
>TRBJ2-5|TRBV6-5|.|TRBD2
TGTGCCAGCATCACTAGCGGCCAAGAGACCCAGTACTTC
CASITSGQETQYF
>TRBJ1-5|TRBV4-1|.|.
TGCGCCAGCAGCCCGGGTCTGGATCAGCCCCAGCATTTT
CASSPGLDQPQHF
>TRBJ2-3|TRBV6-1|.|TRBD2
TGTGCCAGCAGTGAACTGCGGGGAGGGACAGATACGCAGTATTTT
CASSELRGGTDTQYF
>TRBJ2-7|TRBV27|.|.
TGTGCCAGCGGGGAGGGGGGCACCAACTACGAGCAGTACTTC
CASGEGGTNYEQYF
>TRBJ1-1|TRBV2|few|.
TGTGCCAGCCTTTGGGAGCTCATCACTGAAGCTTTCTTT
CASLWELITEAFF
>TRBJ1-3|TRBV9|.|.
TGTGCCAGCAGCGCGCGGAGCTCTGGAAACACCATATATTTT
CASSARSSGNTIYF
>TRBJ2-5|TRBV9|.|TRBD2
TGTGCCAGCAGCGCAACTAGCGGGGGCGGACAAGAGACCCAGTACTTC
CASSATSGGGQETQYF
>TRBJ2-5|TRBV5-1|.|.
TGCGCCAGCAGCTTGCAGGGGTTCGACCAAGAGACCCAGTACTTC
CASSLQGFDQETQYF
>TRBJ2-2|TRBV2|.|TRBD2
TGTGCCACTCATAGCGGGGCGGGGACCGGGGAGCTGTTTTTT
CATHSGAGTGELFF
>TRBJ2-5|TRBV4-2|.|TRBD2
TGTGCCAGCAGCCAAGGGCTATTGGGCGGGGGGCAGGGAGAGACCCAGTACTTC
CASSQGLLGGGQGETQYF
>TRBJ1-1|TRBV7-8|few|.
TGTGCCAGCAGCTTAAGAGGGGGCACTGAAGCTTTCTTT
CASSLRGGTEAFF
>TRBJ2-7|TRBV7-8|.|.
TGTGCCAGCAGCTCCGCTCGAGCCTACGAGCAGTACTTC
CASSSARAYEQYF
>TRBJ2-5|TRBV6-1|.|.
TGTGCCAGCAGTGAACAGGGGTTGGGGCAAGAGACCCAGTACTTC
CASSEQGLGQETQYF
>TRBJ2-2|TRBV11-2|.|TRBD1
TGTGCCAGCAGCTCGCCCGGACAGGGCAACACCGGGGAGCTGTTTTTT
CASSSPGQGNTGELFF
>TRBJ1-5|TRBV7-6|.|.
TGTGGCATAGGAGAAGATCAGCCCCAGCATTTT
CGIGEDQPQHF
>TRBJ1-1|TRBV6-4|.|TRBD1
TGTGCCAGCAGTATGACCGGGACAGGGGACATGAACACTGAAGCTTTCTTT
CASSMTGTGDMNTEAFF
>TRBJ2-7|TRBV4-3|.|TRBD1
TGCGCCAGCAGCGAGCTCCCGGGACAGGTCTACGAGCAGTACTTC
CASSELPGQVYEQYF
>TRBJ2-7|TRBV2|few|TRBD2
TGTGCCAGCCAGGGGACTAGCGGACCGTACGAGCAGTACTTC
CASQGTSGPYEQYF
>TRBJ2-3|TRBV19|.|TRBD2
TGTGCCAGTAGGGTAGCGGGGGCCGATACGCAGTATTTT
CASRVAGADTQYF
>TRBJ1-1|TRBV28|.|.
TGTGCCAGCAGTTTATCACAGGGACCTTATAGTGAAGCTTTCTTT
CASSLSQGPYSEAFF
>TRBJ2-5|TRBV10-3|.|TRBD1
TGTGCCATCAGGGCGGGGATAGCGGGGACAGGGGTGACCCAGTACTTC
CAIRAGIAGTGVTQYF
>TRBJ2-1|TRBV7-8|few|.
TGTGCCAGCAGCCCCGACAGCTCCTACAATGAGCAGTTCTTC
CASSPDSSYNEQFF
>TRBJ2-7|TRBV21-1|.|.
TGTGCCAGCAGGACCGGGGGGGGCCAGTACTTC
CASRTGGGQYF
>TRBJ1-3|TRBV4-3|few|TRBD1
TGCGCCAGCAGCCAACGGGACAGGGGAGACACCATATATTTT
CASSQRDRGDTIYF
>TRBJ1-4|TRBV6-1|.|.
TGTGCCTCCAACGGGGGTTCAACTAATGAAAAACTGTTTTTT
CASNGGSTNEKLFF
>TRBJ1-2|TRBV5-8|few|TRBD1
TGTGCCAATGAAGGGGGCGAGGTTTATGGCTACACCTTC
CANEGGEVYGYTF
>TRBJ2-2|TRBV10-3|few|.
TGTGCCATCAGCCGGGGGTACACCGGGGAGCTGTTTTTT
CAISRGYTGELFF
>TRBJ2-7|TRBV11-3|.|TRBD1
TGTGCCAGCAGCTCCGACAGGGACGAGCAGTACTTC
CASSSDRDEQYF
>TRBJ1-2|TRBV10-3|few|.
TGTGCCATCAGTGAGTCTGTCAGGGCCTATGGCTACACCTTC
CAISESVRAYGYTF
>TRBJ1-5|TRBV15|few|.
TGTGCCACCAGTCGGGATCATGGCAATCAGCCCCAGCATTTT
CATSRDHGNQPQHF
>TRBJ2-2|TRBV5-1|few|TRBD1
TGCGCCAGCGTCGGACAGGGAGCGATGACCGGGGAGCTGTTTTTT
CASVGQGAMTGELFF
>TRBJ2-3|TRBV5-4|.|.
TGTGCCAGCAGCTTGGATTTCTACCCGAGCACAGATACGCAGTATTTT
CASSLDFYPSTDTQYF
>TRBJ1-5|TRBV19|.|TRBD1
TGTGCCAGTAGTATAGCCGGGACAGGGAGAAACGGCCAGCCCCAGCATTTT
CASSIAGTGRNGQPQHF
>TRBJ1-4|TRBV2|.|TRBD1
TGTGCCAGCAGTGAAGGGACAGGGATTTTATTAACTAATGAAAAACTGTTTTTT
CASSEGTGILLTNEKLFF
>TRBJ2-3|TRBV27|.|TRBD2
TGTGCCAGCAGTAACCTACTAGCGGGGGCCACAGATACGCAGTATTTT
CASSNLLAGATDTQYF
>TRBJ2-5|TRBV7-2|.|.
TGTGCCAGCAGCTTAGTTGGGGGGCAAGAGACCCAGTACTTC
CASSLVGGQETQYF
>TRBJ2-7|TRBV13|once|TRBD2
TGTGCCAGCAGCAGAACTAGCGGGGGGCTCAAGGCCTACGAGCAGTACTTC
CASSRTSGGLKAYEQYF
>TRBJ1-2|TRBV7-8|.|.
TGTGCCAGCAGCTTAGCCCAGGGAATCTATGGCTACACCTTC
CASSLAQGIYGYTF
>TRBJ2-7|TRBV5-1|.|.
TGCGCCAGCAGCTTGGCCTCAGGTTACGAGCAGTACTTC
CASSLASGYEQYF
>TRBJ1-6|TRBV19|.|.
TGTGCCAGTAGTACGGGAAGATCACCCCTCCACTTT
CASSTGRSPLHF
>TRBJ2-5|TRBV11-2|.|TRBD2
TGTGCCAGCAGCTTAGGTTATAGACTAGCAGATCAAGAGACCCAGTACTTC
CASSLGYRLADQETQYF
>TRBJ2-3|TRBV7-9|.|TRBD1
TGTGCCAGCAGCGTGGGACAGGTTACAGATACGCAGTATTTT
CASSVGQVTDTQYF
>TRBJ2-7|TRBV2|.|TRBD1
TGTGCCAGCAGTGAAATAGACAGGGGACACGAGCAGTACTTC
CASSEIDRGHEQYF
>TRBJ1-6|TRBV5-1|.|TRBD1
TGCGCCAGCAGCTCCCAGGGACAGGGTAATTCACCCCTCCACTTT
CASSSQGQGNSPLHF
>TRBJ1-5|TRBV4-3|.|.
TGCGCCAGCAGCCAAGAGGACAGCGGCAATCAGCCCCAGCATTTT
CASSQEDSGNQPQHF
>TRBJ2-3|TRBV5-4|.|TRBD2
TGTGCCAGCAGCTTCCCGACTAGCGGCACAGATACGCAGTATTTT
CASSFPTSGTDTQYF
>TRBJ1-2|TRBV5-1|.|TRBD1
TGCGCCAGCAGCTTGGGACAGGGCCCTAACTATGGCTACACCTTC
CASSLGQGPNYGYTF